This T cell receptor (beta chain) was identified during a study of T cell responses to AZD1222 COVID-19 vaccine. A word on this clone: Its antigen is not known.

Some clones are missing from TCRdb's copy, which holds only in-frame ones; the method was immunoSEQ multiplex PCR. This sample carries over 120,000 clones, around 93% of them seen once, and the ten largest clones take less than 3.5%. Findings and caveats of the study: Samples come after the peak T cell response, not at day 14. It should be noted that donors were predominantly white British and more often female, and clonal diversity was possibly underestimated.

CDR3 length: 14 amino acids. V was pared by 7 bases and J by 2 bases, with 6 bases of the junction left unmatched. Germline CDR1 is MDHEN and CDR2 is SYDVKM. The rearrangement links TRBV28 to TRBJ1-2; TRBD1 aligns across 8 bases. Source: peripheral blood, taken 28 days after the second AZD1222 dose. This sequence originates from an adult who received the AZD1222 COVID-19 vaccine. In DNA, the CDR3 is TGTGCCAGCACAATGGACAGGGCGAACTATGGCTACACCTTC. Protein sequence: CASTMDRANYGYTF.